This TCR beta chain emerged from a study of CD8+ T cells in alopecia areata. Study-level findings and limits: Normal-skin resident alphabeta T cells also appear among scalp sample sequences. Both scalp clonality and the expanded CD8+ clones among the top 100 showed a significant decrease with tofacitinib.

Treatment specified: oral pan-JAK inhibitor, 5-10 mg twice daily. Individuals with alopecia areata gave both lesional scalp punch biopsies and peripheral blood for collection. About this clone: The antigen is unknown. Different DNA sequences within this sample yield the same CDR3.

Following RNA extraction, reverse transcription yielded cDNA that acted as the sequencing template. The method was immunoSEQ multiplex PCR; TCRdb's version includes in-frame clones alone and lacks a portion of them. The sample carries 150,000 or so clones, 45% to 60% recorded once. The source of this sequence is a human donor with alopecia areata. Sequencing used CD8+ T cells sorted from blood, obtained at week 4, from a patient treated with tofacitinib.

Here the CDR3 reads CSVVLNTEAFF. The DNA for the CDR3 is TGCAGCGTTGTGCTGAACACTGAAGCTTTCTTT. The chain employs TRBV29-1 and TRBJ1-1; the D is unclear. The CDR3 is 11 amino acids. From germline, CDR1 is SQVTM and CDR2 ANQGSEA. V was shortened by 4 bases and J by 0 bases, with 3 bases between the two germline ends.